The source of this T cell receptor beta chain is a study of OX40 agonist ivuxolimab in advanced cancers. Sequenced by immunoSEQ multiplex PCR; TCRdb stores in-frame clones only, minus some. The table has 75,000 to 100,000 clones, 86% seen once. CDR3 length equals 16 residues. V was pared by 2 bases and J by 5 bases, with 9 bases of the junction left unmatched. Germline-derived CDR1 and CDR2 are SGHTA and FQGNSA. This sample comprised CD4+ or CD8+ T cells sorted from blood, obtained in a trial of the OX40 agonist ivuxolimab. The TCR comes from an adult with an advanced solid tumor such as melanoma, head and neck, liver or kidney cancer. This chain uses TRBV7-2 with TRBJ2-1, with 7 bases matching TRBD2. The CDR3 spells CASSLRREKVHNEQFF. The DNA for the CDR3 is TGTGCCAGCAGCTTAAGGCGGGAGAAGGTCCACAATGAGCAGTTCTTC.